Sequencing of this T cell receptor beta chain was carried out in a study of PD-L1 blockade in urothelial cancer. The wider study: Most patients, twenty-five of 29, were males with bladder-origin cancer. Specimens of blood held a median count of approximately 150,000 T cells.

Noted time point: pretreatment peripheral blood. The CDR3 is 13 residues long. The V gene end was trimmed by 5 bases and the J gene end by 5 bases; junction bases not matched to a gene: 3. Germline V gives CDR1 SEHNR, CDR2 FQNEAQ (reference sequence). Every PCR was spiked with synthetic TCR analog templates. Profiled with immunoSEQ multiplex PCR; TCRdb holds only in-frame clones, not every one. Of under 70,000 clones in the sample, around 86% were seen once. The receptor was isolated from a man in his 70s with urothelial cancer. The chain carries TRBV7-9 and TRBJ1-2; 9 bases line up with TRBD1. The sample was PBMCs, taken around atezolizumab (anti-PD-L1) treatment. The CDR3 loop is CASSGDRVYGYTF. For the CDR3, the DNA is TGTGCCAGCAGCGGGGACAGGGTTTATGGCTACACCTTC.